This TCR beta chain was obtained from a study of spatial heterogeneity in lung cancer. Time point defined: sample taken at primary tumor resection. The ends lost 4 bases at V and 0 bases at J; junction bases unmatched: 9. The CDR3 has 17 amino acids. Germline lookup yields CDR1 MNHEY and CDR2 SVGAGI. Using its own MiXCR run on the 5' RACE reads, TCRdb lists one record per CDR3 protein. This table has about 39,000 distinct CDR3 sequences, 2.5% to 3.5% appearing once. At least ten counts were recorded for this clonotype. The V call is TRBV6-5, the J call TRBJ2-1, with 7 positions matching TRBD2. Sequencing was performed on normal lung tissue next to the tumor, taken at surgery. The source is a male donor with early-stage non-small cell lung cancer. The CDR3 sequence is CASSSFSGRSSYNEQFF. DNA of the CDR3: TGTGCCAGCAGTTCATTTAGCGGGCGGAGCTCCTACAATGAGCAGTTCTTC.